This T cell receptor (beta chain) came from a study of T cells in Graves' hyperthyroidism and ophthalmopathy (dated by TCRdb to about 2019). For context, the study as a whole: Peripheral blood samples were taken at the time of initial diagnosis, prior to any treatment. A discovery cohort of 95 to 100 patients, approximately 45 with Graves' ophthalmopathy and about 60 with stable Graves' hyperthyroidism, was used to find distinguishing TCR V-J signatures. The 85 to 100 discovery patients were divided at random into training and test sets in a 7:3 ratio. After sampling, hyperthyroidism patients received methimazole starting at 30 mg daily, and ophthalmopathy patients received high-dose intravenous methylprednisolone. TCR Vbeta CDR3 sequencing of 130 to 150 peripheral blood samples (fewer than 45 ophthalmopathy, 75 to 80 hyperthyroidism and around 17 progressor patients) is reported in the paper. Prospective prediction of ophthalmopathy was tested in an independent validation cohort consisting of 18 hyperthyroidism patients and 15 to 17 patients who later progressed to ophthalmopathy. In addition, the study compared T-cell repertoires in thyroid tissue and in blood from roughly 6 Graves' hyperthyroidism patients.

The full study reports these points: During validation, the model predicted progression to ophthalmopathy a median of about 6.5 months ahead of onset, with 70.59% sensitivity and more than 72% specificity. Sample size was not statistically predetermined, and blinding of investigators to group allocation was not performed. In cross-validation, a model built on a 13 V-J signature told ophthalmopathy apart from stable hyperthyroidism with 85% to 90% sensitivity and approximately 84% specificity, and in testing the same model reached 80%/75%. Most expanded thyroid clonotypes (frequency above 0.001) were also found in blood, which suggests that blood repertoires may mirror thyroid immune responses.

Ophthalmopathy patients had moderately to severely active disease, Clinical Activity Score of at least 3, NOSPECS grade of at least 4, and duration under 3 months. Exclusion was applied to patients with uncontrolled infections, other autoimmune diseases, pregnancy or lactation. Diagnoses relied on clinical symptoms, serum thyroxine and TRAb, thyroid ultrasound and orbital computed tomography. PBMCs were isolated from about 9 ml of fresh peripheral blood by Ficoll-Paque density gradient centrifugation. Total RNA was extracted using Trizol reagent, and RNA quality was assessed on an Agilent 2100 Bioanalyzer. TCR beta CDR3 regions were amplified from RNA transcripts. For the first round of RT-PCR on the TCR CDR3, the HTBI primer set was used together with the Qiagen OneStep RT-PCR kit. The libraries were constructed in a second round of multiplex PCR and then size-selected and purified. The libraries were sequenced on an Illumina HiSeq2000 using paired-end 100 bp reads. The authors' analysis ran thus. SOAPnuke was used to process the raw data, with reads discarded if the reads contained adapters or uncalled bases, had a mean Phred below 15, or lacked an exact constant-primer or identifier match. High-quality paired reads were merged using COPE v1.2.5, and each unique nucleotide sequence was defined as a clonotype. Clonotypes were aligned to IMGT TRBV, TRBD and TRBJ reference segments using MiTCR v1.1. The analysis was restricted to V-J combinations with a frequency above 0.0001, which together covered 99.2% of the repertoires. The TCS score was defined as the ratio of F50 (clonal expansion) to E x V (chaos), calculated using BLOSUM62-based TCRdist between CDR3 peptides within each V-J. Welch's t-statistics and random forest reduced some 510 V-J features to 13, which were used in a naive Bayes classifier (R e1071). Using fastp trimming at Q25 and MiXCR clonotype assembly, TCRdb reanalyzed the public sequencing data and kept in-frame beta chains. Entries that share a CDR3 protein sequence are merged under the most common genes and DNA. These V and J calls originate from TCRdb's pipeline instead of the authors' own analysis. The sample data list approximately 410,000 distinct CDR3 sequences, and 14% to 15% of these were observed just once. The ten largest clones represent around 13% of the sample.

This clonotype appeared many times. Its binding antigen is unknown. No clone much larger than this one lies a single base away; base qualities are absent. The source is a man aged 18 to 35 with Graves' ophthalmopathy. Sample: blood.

The sequenced DNA: TGTGCCTGGACGGTTATACGCACCGGGGAGCTGTTTTTT. It is translated as CAWTVIRTGELFF. The chain links TRBV30 with TRBJ2-2; confidence is insufficient to name the D gene. The CDR3, cysteine through phenylalanine, is 13 amino acids long. Only the CDR3 region is kept as DNA, spanning 39 bases read in frame from base 1. Sequences GTSNPN (CDR1) and SVGIG (CDR2) are obtained from the germline V gene (reference sequence). Trimming costs V 4 bases and J 4 bases, and their ends lie 10 bases apart.